These T cell receptor beta chains were read from a single sample in a study of T cell responses to AZD1222 COVID-19 vaccine. Profiled with immunoSEQ multiplex PCR; TCRdb holds only in-frame clones, not every one. The table has around 110,000 clones, 88% seen once. Specimen: peripheral blood, collected on day 0 of AZD1222 vaccination. All receptors come from an adult in good health. CDR3s include the opening cysteine and the closing phenylalanine or tryptophan. Each record gives: V gene, D gene, clone size, J gene, CDR3 DNA, CDR3 protein. A D gene is named only where the DNA matches it firmly. Where a row states a size, it is once, few, many or the class of an expanded clone; other rows omit it.

V gene: TRBV7-2
D gene: -
clone size: -
J gene: TRBJ2-7
CDR3 DNA: TGTGCCAGCAGCTTAGTATGGGGCCAGGGGACCGAGCAGTACTTC
CDR3 protein: CASSLVWGQGTEQYF

V gene: TRBV28
D gene: TRBD1
clone size: -
J gene: TRBJ1-5
CDR3 DNA: TGTGCCAGCGGGACAGGGGCAAATCAGCCCCAGCATTTT
CDR3 protein: CASGTGANQPQHF

V gene: TRBV5-4
D gene: -
clone size: -
J gene: TRBJ2-1
CDR3 DNA: TGTGCCAGCAGCTTGAATACCCGCTCCTACAATGAGCAGTTCTTC
CDR3 protein: CASSLNTRSYNEQFF

V gene: TRBV9
D gene: -
clone size: once
J gene: TRBJ1-3
CDR3 DNA: TGTGCCAGCAGCACAAACCTGGACGGACCTAACACCATATATTTT
CDR3 protein: CASSTNLDGPNTIYF

V gene: TRBV3-1/TRBV3-2
D gene: -
clone size: -
J gene: TRBJ2-6
CDR3 DNA: TGTGCCAGCAGCCACCTACGCAGGCTGAGGGAAAACTCTGGGGCCAACGTCCTGACTTTC
CDR3 protein: CASSHLRRLRENSGANVLTF

V gene: TRBV28
D gene: -
clone size: -
J gene: TRBJ1-2
CDR3 DNA: TGTGCCAGCAGCCTCGGCGGGTTATACTATGGCTACACCTTC
CDR3 protein: CASSLGGLYYGYTF

V gene: TRBV6-6
D gene: TRBD1
clone size: -
J gene: TRBJ1-1
CDR3 DNA: TGTGCCAGCAGTTATCCGGACAGGGTGAACACTGAAGCTTTCTTT
CDR3 protein: CASSYPDRVNTEAFF

V gene: TRBV7-9
D gene: TRBD2
clone size: -
J gene: TRBJ2-1
CDR3 DNA: TGTGCCAGCAGCTTAACTAGCGGATACAATGAGCAGTTCTTC
CDR3 protein: CASSLTSGYNEQFF

V gene: TRBV30
D gene: -
clone size: -
J gene: TRBJ1-3
CDR3 DNA: TGTGCCTGGAGTGGTCCGGGAATATACAGGGAGGGTAGAAACACCATATATTTT
CDR3 protein: CAWSGPGIYREGRNTIYF

V gene: TRBV3-1/TRBV3-2
D gene: -
clone size: -
J gene: TRBJ1-1
CDR3 DNA: TGTGCCAGCAGTCGAGGGACCTTCAACACTGAAGCTTTCTTT
CDR3 protein: CASSRGTFNTEAFF

V gene: TRBV19
D gene: TRBD2
clone size: -
J gene: TRBJ2-1
CDR3 DNA: TGTGCCAGTAGTCCACCCCTAGGACTAGCGGCCGCCTACAATGAGCAGTTCTTC
CDR3 protein: CASSPPLGLAAAYNEQFF

V gene: TRBV18
D gene: -
clone size: -
J gene: TRBJ1-2
CDR3 DNA: TGTGCCAGCTCACCAAGGACGGAGACCTATGGCTACACCTTC
CDR3 protein: CASSPRTETYGYTF

V gene: TRBV19
D gene: -
clone size: -
J gene: TRBJ2-5
CDR3 DNA: TGTGCCAGTAGTACCGAGGAAGAGACCCAGTACTTC
CDR3 protein: CASSTEEETQYF

V gene: TRBV7-2
D gene: TRBD2
clone size: once
J gene: TRBJ2-2
CDR3 DNA: TGTGCCAGCAGCATGCTAGCGGGGGGGACCGGGGAGCTGTTTTTT
CDR3 protein: CASSMLAGGTGELFF

V gene: TRBV5-5
D gene: TRBD1
clone size: -
J gene: TRBJ2-2
CDR3 DNA: TGTGCCATCGGACAGGGGGCGAGCTGGACCGGGGAGCTGTTTTTT
CDR3 protein: CAIGQGASWTGELFF

V gene: TRBV28
D gene: -
clone size: few
J gene: TRBJ2-6
CDR3 DNA: TGTGCCAGCAGTTCTCCCGGACGGTCTGGGGCCAACGTCCTGACTTTC
CDR3 protein: CASSSPGRSGANVLTF

V gene: TRBV6-5
D gene: -
clone size: -
J gene: TRBJ2-7
CDR3 DNA: TGTGCCAGCAGCCGGGACTCATACGAGCAGTACTTC
CDR3 protein: CASSRDSYEQYF

V gene: TRBV6-1
D gene: -
clone size: -
J gene: TRBJ1-6
CDR3 DNA: TGTGCCAGCAGTGAAAACAGATATAATTCACCCCTCCACTTT
CDR3 protein: CASSENRYNSPLHF

V gene: TRBV19
D gene: TRBD1
clone size: -
J gene: TRBJ1-2
CDR3 DNA: TGTGCCAGTAGTAGAGCGGGACAGTTCGGTGGCTACACCTTC
CDR3 protein: CASSRAGQFGGYTF

V gene: TRBV11-2
D gene: -
clone size: -
J gene: TRBJ2-2
CDR3 DNA: TGTGCCAGCAGATTACCTGGGACAAAAGACACCGGGGAGCTGTTTTTT
CDR3 protein: CASRLPGTKDTGELFF

V gene: TRBV27
D gene: -
clone size: once
J gene: TRBJ1-6
CDR3 DNA: TGTGCCAGCAGTTTATCCCCACGGCAGTTTTCACCCCTCCACTTT
CDR3 protein: CASSLSPRQFSPLHF

V gene: TRBV7-2
D gene: -
clone size: once
J gene: TRBJ1-3
CDR3 DNA: TGTGCCAGCAGCTGGGCAGCCAGACCCTCTGGAAACACCATATATTTT
CDR3 protein: CASSWAARPSGNTIYF

V gene: TRBV7-2
D gene: TRBD1
clone size: -
J gene: TRBJ2-1
CDR3 DNA: TGTGCCAGCAGCGCGACAGGGAATGAGCAGTTCTTC
CDR3 protein: CASSATGNEQFF

V gene: TRBV6-2/TRBV6-3
D gene: -
clone size: -
J gene: TRBJ2-5
CDR3 DNA: TGTGCCAGCAGTACGGTCGTAAAAGAGACCCAGTACTTC
CDR3 protein: CASSTVVKETQYF

V gene: TRBV5-3
D gene: TRBD1
clone size: -
J gene: TRBJ2-7
CDR3 DNA: TGTGCCAGAAGCTTCAACAGGGGCTACGAGCAGTACTTC
CDR3 protein: CARSFNRGYEQYF

V gene: TRBV5-4
D gene: -
clone size: -
J gene: TRBJ2-7
CDR3 DNA: TGTGCCAGCAATATCGACAGAAACGAGCAGTACTTC
CDR3 protein: CASNIDRNEQYF

V gene: TRBV6-2/TRBV6-3
D gene: TRBD2
clone size: -
J gene: TRBJ2-7
CDR3 DNA: TGTGCCAGCAGTTACCCGGGACTAGCGGGAGGAAAAACTAGCGAGCAGTACTTC
CDR3 protein: CASSYPGLAGGKTSEQYF

V gene: TRBV7-6
D gene: TRBD2
clone size: -
J gene: TRBJ2-2
CDR3 DNA: TGTGCCAGCAGCTACCCTAGCGGGGGGGCCCGCGGGGAGCTGTTTTTT
CDR3 protein: CASSYPSGGARGELFF

V gene: TRBV4-3
D gene: -
clone size: -
J gene: TRBJ1-4
CDR3 DNA: TGCGCCAGCAGCTTCCTCGGGGGTACTAATGAAAAACTGTTTTTT
CDR3 protein: CASSFLGGTNEKLFF

V gene: TRBV5-6
D gene: -
clone size: -
J gene: TRBJ2-7
CDR3 DNA: TGTGCCAGCAGGTCGAACCGACAGGCCTACGAGCAGTACTTC
CDR3 protein: CASRSNRQAYEQYF

V gene: TRBV18
D gene: -
clone size: -
J gene: TRBJ1-6
CDR3 DNA: TGTGCCAGCTCGGACGGGGCGGGCGGTGGTTCACCCCTCCACTTT
CDR3 protein: CASSDGAGGGSPLHF

V gene: TRBV5-4
D gene: TRBD1
clone size: many
J gene: TRBJ1-2
CDR3 DNA: TGTGCCAGCAGCTTGGAACCATCAGGGGGCTATGGCTACACCTTC
CDR3 protein: CASSLEPSGGYGYTF

V gene: TRBV6-5
D gene: TRBD1
clone size: -
J gene: TRBJ1-1
CDR3 DNA: TGTGCCAGCAGGAACTCCGGGACAGGCGGTGAAGCTTTCTTT
CDR3 protein: CASRNSGTGGEAFF

V gene: TRBV28
D gene: -
clone size: -
J gene: TRBJ1-1
CDR3 DNA: TGTGCCAGCAGTTTATGGGGTCGGACAACCAACACTGAAGCTTTCTTT
CDR3 protein: CASSLWGRTTNTEAFF

V gene: TRBV5-4
D gene: -
clone size: -
J gene: TRBJ1-4
CDR3 DNA: TGTGCATGGGGGACCCCAACTAATGAAAAACTGTTTTTT
CDR3 protein: CAWGTPTNEKLFF

V gene: TRBV18
D gene: TRBD1
clone size: -
J gene: TRBJ1-2
CDR3 DNA: TGTGCCAGCTCACCGGCCTCGACAGGGAAGGGGAACTATGGCTACACCTTC
CDR3 protein: CASSPASTGKGNYGYTF

V gene: TRBV7-6
D gene: -
clone size: -
J gene: TRBJ2-5
CDR3 DNA: TGTGCCAGCAACCCCCCGGGGGAGACCCAGTACTTC
CDR3 protein: CASNPPGETQYF

V gene: TRBV21-1
D gene: -
clone size: -
J gene: TRBJ2-7
CDR3 DNA: TGTGCCAGCAGCCGCTTGGACAGGGGTGATGACGAGCAGTACTTC
CDR3 protein: CASSRLDRGDDEQYF

V gene: TRBV24-1
D gene: -
clone size: few
J gene: TRBJ1-5
CDR3 DNA: TGTGCCACCAGTGATTTCCCCGGAGAAGGGAATCAGCCCCAGCATTTT
CDR3 protein: CATSDFPGEGNQPQHF

V gene: TRBV6-2/TRBV6-3
D gene: TRBD1
clone size: -
J gene: TRBJ1-4
CDR3 DNA: TGTGCCAGCAGTTGGACAGGGAATGAAAAACTGTTTTTT
CDR3 protein: CASSWTGNEKLFF

V gene: TRBV10-2
D gene: -
clone size: -
J gene: TRBJ1-6
CDR3 DNA: TGCGCCAGCAGTGAGATAGCGGGGGGATCACCCCTCCACTTT
CDR3 protein: CASSEIAGGSPLHF

V gene: TRBV28
D gene: -
clone size: -
J gene: TRBJ2-1
CDR3 DNA: TGTGCCAGCGCAGGGGACTACTACAATGAGCAGTTCTTC
CDR3 protein: CASAGDYYNEQFF

V gene: TRBV28
D gene: TRBD1
clone size: once
J gene: TRBJ1-2
CDR3 DNA: TGTGCCAGCAGTCGGACAGGGGGAAGTGGCTACACCTTC
CDR3 protein: CASSRTGGSGYTF

V gene: TRBV18
D gene: -
clone size: -
J gene: TRBJ1-2
CDR3 DNA: TGTGCCAGCTCCCCTCCACTTGCTAACTATGGCTACACCTTC
CDR3 protein: CASSPPLANYGYTF

V gene: TRBV2
D gene: TRBD1
clone size: -
J gene: TRBJ2-3
CDR3 DNA: TGTGCCAGCAGTCGGGACAGGATCACAGATACGCAGTATTTT
CDR3 protein: CASSRDRITDTQYF

V gene: TRBV3-1/TRBV3-2
D gene: -
clone size: once
J gene: TRBJ1-1
CDR3 DNA: TGTGCCAGCAGCCGGGTCCGACTAGAGGTTGCCATGAACACTGAAGCTTTCTTT
CDR3 protein: CASSRVRLEVAMNTEAFF

V gene: TRBV5-1
D gene: -
clone size: -
J gene: TRBJ2-7
CDR3 DNA: TGCGCCAGCAGCTTGGCCGGCGCAGAACCCTACGAGCAGTACTTC
CDR3 protein: CASSLAGAEPYEQYF

V gene: TRBV5-1
D gene: -
clone size: -
J gene: TRBJ1-1
CDR3 DNA: TGCGCCAGCAGCTTGAGTGACGGCCGGGGCGCTGAAGCTTTCTTT
CDR3 protein: CASSLSDGRGAEAFF

V gene: TRBV4-1
D gene: -
clone size: -
J gene: TRBJ1-2
CDR3 DNA: TGCGCCAGCAGCCCCGTACCGGGGCTCTCCTTCTATGGCTACACCTTC
CDR3 protein: CASSPVPGLSFYGYTF

V gene: TRBV6-2/TRBV6-3
D gene: -
clone size: -
J gene: TRBJ2-3
CDR3 DNA: TGTGCCAGCAGTACGGGAGATACAGATACGCAGTATTTT
CDR3 protein: CASSTGDTDTQYF

V gene: TRBV7-9
D gene: TRBD2
clone size: -
J gene: TRBJ2-2
CDR3 DNA: TGTGCCAGCAGAATGACTAGCGGGAGGGCCGCCGAGCTGTTTTTT
CDR3 protein: CASRMTSGRAAELFF

V gene: TRBV30
D gene: -
clone size: -
J gene: TRBJ1-5
CDR3 DNA: TGTGCCTGGAGTGGGACAGCCTATAGCAATCAGCCCCAGCATTTT
CDR3 protein: CAWSGTAYSNQPQHF

V gene: TRBV19
D gene: TRBD2
clone size: -
J gene: TRBJ2-7
CDR3 DNA: TGTGCCAGTAGTATCGATCCGCGGGAGGACAACGAGCAGTACTTC
CDR3 protein: CASSIDPREDNEQYF

V gene: TRBV6-5
D gene: -
clone size: -
J gene: TRBJ1-2
CDR3 DNA: TGTGCCGGACCTAGGCAAGGCCCGAATTATGGCTACACCTTC
CDR3 protein: CAGPRQGPNYGYTF

V gene: TRBV28
D gene: -
clone size: -
J gene: TRBJ2-1
CDR3 DNA: TGTGCCAGCAGTTTTCTCCTGGGGGAGCAGTTCTTC
CDR3 protein: CASSFLLGEQFF

V gene: TRBV5-1
D gene: TRBD2
clone size: -
J gene: TRBJ2-5
CDR3 DNA: TGCGCCAGCAGCTTTTTAGCGGGGGCTCAAGAGACCCAGTACTTC
CDR3 protein: CASSFLAGAQETQYF